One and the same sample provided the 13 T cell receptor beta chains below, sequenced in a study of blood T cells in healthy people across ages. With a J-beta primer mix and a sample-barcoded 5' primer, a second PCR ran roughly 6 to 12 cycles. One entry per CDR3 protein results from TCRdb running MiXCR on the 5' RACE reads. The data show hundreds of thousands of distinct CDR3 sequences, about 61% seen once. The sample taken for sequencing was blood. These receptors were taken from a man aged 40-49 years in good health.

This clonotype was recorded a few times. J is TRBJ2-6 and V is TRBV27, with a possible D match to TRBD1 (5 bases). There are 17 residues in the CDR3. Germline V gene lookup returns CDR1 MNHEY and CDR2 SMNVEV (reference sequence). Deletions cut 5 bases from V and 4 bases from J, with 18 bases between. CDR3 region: CASSPWVVGAGANVLTF. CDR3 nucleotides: TGTGCCAGCAGTCCATGGGTCGTAGGGGCCGGGGCCAACGTCCTGACTTTC.

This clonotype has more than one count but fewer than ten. As DNA, the CDR3 is TGTGCCAGCAGCGCGGGGAGGCTAGCGGGGAAAGAGACCCAGTACTTC. Translation: CASSAGRLAGKETQYF. V is TRBV7-9 and J is TRBJ2-5; 9 nucleotides match TRBD2. Germline loops: CDR1 SEHNR, CDR2 FQNEAQ (reference sequence). This CDR3 spans 16 amino acids. V lost 5 bases, J lost 3 bases, and 10 bases stayed unmatched.

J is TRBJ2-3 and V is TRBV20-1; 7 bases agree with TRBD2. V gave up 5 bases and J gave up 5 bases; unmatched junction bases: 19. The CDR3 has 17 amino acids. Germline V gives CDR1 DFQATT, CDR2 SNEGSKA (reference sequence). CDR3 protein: CSALRPGLRMTRDTQYF. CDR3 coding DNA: TGCAGTGCTCTAAGGCCGGGACTAAGAATGACTCGAGATACGCAGTATTTT.

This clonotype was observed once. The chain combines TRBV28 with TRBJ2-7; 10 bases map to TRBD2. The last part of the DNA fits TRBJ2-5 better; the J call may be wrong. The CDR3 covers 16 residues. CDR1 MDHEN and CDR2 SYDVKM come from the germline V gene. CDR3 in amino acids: CASSSRAGGPGETQYF. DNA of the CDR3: TGTGCCAGCAGTTCCCGAGCGGGAGGGCCTGGAGAGACCCAGTACTTC.

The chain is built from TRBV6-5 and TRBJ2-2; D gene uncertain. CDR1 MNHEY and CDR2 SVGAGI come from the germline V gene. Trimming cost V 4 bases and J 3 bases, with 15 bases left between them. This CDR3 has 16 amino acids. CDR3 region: CASSSPIPWDTGELFF. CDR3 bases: TGTGCCAGCAGTTCGCCGATCCCTTGGGACACCGGGGAGCTGTTTTTT.

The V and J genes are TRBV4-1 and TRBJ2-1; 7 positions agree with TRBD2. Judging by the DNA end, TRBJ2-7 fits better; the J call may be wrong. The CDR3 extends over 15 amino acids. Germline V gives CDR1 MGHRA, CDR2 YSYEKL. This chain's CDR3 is CASSQGGSSYNEQYF. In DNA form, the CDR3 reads TGCGCCAGCAGCCAAGGCGGGAGCTCCTACAATGAGCAGTACTTC.

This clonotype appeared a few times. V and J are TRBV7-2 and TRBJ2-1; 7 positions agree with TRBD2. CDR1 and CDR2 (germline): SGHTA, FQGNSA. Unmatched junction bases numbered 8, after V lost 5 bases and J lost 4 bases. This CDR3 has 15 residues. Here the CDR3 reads CASSQQRGTYNEQFF. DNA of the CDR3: TGTGCCAGCAGCCAACAGCGGGGAACTTACAATGAGCAGTTCTTC. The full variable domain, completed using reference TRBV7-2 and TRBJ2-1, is GAGVSQSPSNKVTEKGKDVELRCDPISGHTALYWYRQSLGQGLEFLIYFQGNSAPDKSGLPSDRFSAERTGGSVSTLTIQRTQQEDSAVYLCASSQQRGTYNEQFFGPGTRLTVL.

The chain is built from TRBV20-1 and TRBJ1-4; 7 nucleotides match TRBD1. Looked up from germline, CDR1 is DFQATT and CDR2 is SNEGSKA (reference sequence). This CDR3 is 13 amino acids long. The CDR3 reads CSPWDSRGEKLFF. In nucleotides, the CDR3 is TGCAGCCCCTGGGACAGCCGGGGGGAAAAACTGTTTTTT.

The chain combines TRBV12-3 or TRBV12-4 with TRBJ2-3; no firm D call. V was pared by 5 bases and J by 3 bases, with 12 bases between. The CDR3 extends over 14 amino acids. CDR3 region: CASSPNGPTDTQYF. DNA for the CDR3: TGTGCCAGCAGTCCCAACGGGCCTACAGATACGCAGTATTTT.

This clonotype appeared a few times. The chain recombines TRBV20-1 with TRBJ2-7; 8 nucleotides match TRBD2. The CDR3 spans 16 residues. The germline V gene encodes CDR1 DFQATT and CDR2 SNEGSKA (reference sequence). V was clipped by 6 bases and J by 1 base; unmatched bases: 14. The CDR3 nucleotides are TGCAGTGCGAGGCCCCATCTCGGACTAGCTTCCTACGAGCAGTACTTC. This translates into CSARPHLGLASYEQYF.

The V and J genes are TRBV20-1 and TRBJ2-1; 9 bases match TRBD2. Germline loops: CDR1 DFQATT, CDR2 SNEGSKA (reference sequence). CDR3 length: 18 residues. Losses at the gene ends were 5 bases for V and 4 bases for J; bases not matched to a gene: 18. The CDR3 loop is CSADLGTSGPKQYNEQFF. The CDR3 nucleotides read TGCAGTGCTGACCTCGGTACTAGCGGGCCTAAACAGTACAATGAGCAGTTCTTC.

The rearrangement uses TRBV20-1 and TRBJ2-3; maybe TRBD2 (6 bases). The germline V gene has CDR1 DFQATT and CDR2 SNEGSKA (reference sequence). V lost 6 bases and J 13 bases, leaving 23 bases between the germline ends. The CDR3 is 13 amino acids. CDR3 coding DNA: TGCAGTGCAAGGAATTTAGCGGTTCATCCTGAGTATTTT. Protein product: CSARNLAVHPEYF.

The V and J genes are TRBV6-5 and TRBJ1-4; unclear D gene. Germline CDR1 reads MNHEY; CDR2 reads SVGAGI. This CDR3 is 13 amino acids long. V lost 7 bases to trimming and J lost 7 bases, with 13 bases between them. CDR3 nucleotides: TGTGCCAGCACAAAGTTCGGAATTGAAAAACTGTTTTTT. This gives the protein CASTKFGIEKLFF.